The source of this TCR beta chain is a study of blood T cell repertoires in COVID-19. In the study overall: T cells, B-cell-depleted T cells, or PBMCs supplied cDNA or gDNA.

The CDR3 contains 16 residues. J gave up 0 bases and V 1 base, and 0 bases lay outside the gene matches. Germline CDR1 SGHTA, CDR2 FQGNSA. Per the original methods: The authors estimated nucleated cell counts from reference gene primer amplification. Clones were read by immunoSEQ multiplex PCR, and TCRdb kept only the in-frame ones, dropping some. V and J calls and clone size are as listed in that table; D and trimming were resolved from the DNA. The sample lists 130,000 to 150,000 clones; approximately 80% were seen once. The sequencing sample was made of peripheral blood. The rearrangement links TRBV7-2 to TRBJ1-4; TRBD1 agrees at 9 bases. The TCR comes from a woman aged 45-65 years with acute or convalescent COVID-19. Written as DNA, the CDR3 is TGTGCCAGCAGCTTAGGGACAGGGGCAACTAATGAAAAACTGTTTTTT. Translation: CASSLGTGATNEKLFF.